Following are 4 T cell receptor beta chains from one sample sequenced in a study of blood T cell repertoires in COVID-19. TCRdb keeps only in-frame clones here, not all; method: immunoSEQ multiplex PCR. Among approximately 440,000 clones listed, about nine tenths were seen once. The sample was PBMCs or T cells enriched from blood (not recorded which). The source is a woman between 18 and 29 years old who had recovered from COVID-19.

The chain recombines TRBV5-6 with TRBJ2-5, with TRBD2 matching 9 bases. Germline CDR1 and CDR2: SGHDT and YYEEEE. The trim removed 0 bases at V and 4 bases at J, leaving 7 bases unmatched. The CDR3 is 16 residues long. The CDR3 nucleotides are TGTGCCAGCAGCTTGGTTCCAGCGGGGGGTAGAGAGACCCAGTACTTC. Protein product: CASSLVPAGGRETQYF.

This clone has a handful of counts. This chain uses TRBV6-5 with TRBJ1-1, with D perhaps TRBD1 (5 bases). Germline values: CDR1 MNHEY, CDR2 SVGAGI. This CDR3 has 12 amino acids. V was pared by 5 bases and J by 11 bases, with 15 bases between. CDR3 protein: CASSRDSGAAFF. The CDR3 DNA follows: TGTGCCAGCAGTCGGGACTCAGGAGCGGCTTTCTTT.

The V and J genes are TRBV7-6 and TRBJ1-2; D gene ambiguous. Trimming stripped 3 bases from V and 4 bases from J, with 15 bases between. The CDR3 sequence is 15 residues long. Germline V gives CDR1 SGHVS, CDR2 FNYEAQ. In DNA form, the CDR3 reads TGTGCCAGCAGCTTGCAAGCGGGGTCCCTCTATGGCTACACCTTC. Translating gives CASSLQAGSLYGYTF.

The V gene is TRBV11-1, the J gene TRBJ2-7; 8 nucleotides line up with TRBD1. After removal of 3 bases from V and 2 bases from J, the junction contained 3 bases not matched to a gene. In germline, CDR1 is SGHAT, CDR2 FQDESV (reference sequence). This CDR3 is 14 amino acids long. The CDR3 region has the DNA TGTGCCAGCAGCTTCGCAGGGGGCACCTACGAGCAGTACTTC. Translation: CASSFAGGTYEQYF.